This T cell receptor beta chain comes out of a study of PD-1 blockade in classical Hodgkin lymphoma (dated by TCRdb to 2018 to 2020). A note on the overall study: Nivolumab dosing was 3 mg/kg intravenously every 2 weeks, continuing until either disease progression or unacceptable toxicity. The study used CyTOF and TCR beta sequencing to define a peripheral blood immune signature of response to PD-1 blockade in classical Hodgkin lymphoma.

Paper-wide results and their limitations: Newly diagnosed patients were reported to have lower baseline TCR diversity than healthy donors, and relapsed/refractory patients were reported to have lower baseline TCR diversity still. Lower diversity was seen in patients whose nivolumab began less than 1 year after ASCT, and these patients were left out of later analyses so that immune reconstitution would not confound the results. By C4D1, a significant rise was seen in CD4+ TCR diversity but not in CD8+ TCR diversity (p=0.0027 vs p=0.16), and the rise was most apparent among complete responders (p=0.02). The study was restricted to a single clinical trial cohort, and the causes of repertoire differences, possibly disease activity or prior therapy, were left undefined. Trial patients achieving complete response had baseline diversity similar to newly diagnosed patients, whereas partial responders and progressors had significantly lower diversity.

Comment on this clone: Its antigen remains undetermined. The record has no base qualities; no much larger clone is one base away.

The CDR3 runs 15 residues from the cysteine to the phenylalanine. The read is trimmed to its CDR3 DNA, 45 bases read in frame from base 1. V loses 4 bases, J loses 1 base, and the germline ends lie 14 bases apart. CDR1 and CDR2 were assigned from the germline V gene as SQVTM and ANQGSEA. Genomic DNA was isolated using the Qiagen DNeasy kit from unsorted PBMCs as well as from negatively selected CD4+ and CD8+ fractions. TCR beta CDR3 regions were subjected to amplification by immunoSEQ multiplex PCR with primers that anneal to V and J segments. A synthetic immune receptor repertoire was used to minimize amplification bias, and any residual bias was removed computationally once sequencing was done. As for the original processing: Custom Python scripts were used to quantify repertoire diversity as the Shannon entropy index. The unsorted, CD4+ and CD8+ repertoires were each analyzed separately, with the exception of combined analyses, where CD4+ and CD8+ sequences were merged in silico. A clone was considered expanded if an increase in frequency of at least 2-fold after treatment relative to C1D1 was found, and a pseudocount of 0.5 was applied to clones undetected at baseline. Singleton clones were defined as clones with 0 or 1 copy at C1D1, and non-singleton clones were defined as clones with 2 or more copies. By matching protein sequences in sorted samples from the same patient, clones expanded in unsorted samples were annotated as CD4+, CD8+ or unknown. Wilcoxon tests were applied to paired samples to test diversity changes from C1D1 to C4D1. TCRdb carries this immuneACCESS record with in-frame sequences only. Its versions omit some clonotypes, under half of them owing to an unresolved V gene in the studies checked, with the rest unexplained. Clone size and the V and J calls come from that table; the DNA yielded D and trimming. The sample profile shows tens of thousands of clones; under 70% of them were found once. The ten biggest clones cover about 5% of the sample.

The intended sense of this specimen's time point label: cycle 1 day 1 (C1D1), immediately before nivolumab initiation. Relapse after autologous stem cell transplantation had occurred in all trial patients, and cohorts A, B and C were distinguished by prior brentuximab vedotin exposure. A total of fewer than 70 patients with relapsed/refractory classical Hodgkin lymphoma made up the trial cohort, and each patient's best overall response was complete response, partial response or progressive disease. In the multi-cohort phase II CheckMate 205 trial, trial patients received single-agent nivolumab. An independent review committee assessed best overall response by applying the 2007 International Working Group response criteria. Trial PBMCs were collected immediately before nivolumab initiation (C1D1) and during therapy at cycle 2 day 1 and cycle 4 day 1. Peripheral blood was collected in 8 mL Vacutainer Cell Preparation Tubes, from which PBMCs were isolated by centrifugation and then cryopreserved.

The sequence came from a human donor with classical Hodgkin lymphoma. Sequencing was performed on peripheral blood mononuclear cells (PBMCs), taken at baseline. Here the chain combines TRBV29-1 and TRBJ2-4, and the D gene may be TRBD2, 6 bases matching. The CDR3 protein sequence reads: CSVVVGLVAKNIQYF. The sequenced DNA: TGCAGCGTTGTGGTGGGACTGGTTGCCAAAAACATTCAGTACTTC.